These 25 T cell receptor beta chains originate from one sample sequenced in a study of OX40 agonist ivuxolimab in advanced cancers. The data were produced by immunoSEQ multiplex PCR, yet TCRdb's version contains in-frame clones alone and is incomplete. Of approximately 74,000 clones in the sample, 75% to 95% were seen once. The sample here was CD4+ or CD8+ T cells sorted from blood, taken in a trial of the OX40 agonist ivuxolimab. The origin of the receptors is an adult with an advanced solid tumor such as melanoma, head and neck, liver or kidney cancer.

This clone was found a few times. CDR3 DNA: TGTGCCAGCAGCTCCTTGTACAATGAGCAGTTCTTC. Its protein product is CASSSLYNEQFF. The chain is built from TRBV11-3 and TRBJ2-1; no clear D. Deletions cut 4 bases from V and 4 bases from J, with 5 bases between. The CDR3 contains 12 residues. CDR1 is SGHNT and CDR2 is YENEEA in the germline V gene.

The chain employs TRBV12-5 and TRBJ1-2; a weak D match, TRBD1 (6 bases). The CDR3 has 17 residues. Trimming took 0 bases from V and 0 from J, leaving 14 bases between them. The germline CDR1 and CDR2 sequences are LGHNT and FRNRAP. CDR3 protein: CASGLVQGTGANYGYTF. Written as DNA, the CDR3 is TGTGCTAGTGGTTTGGTACAGGGAACAGGAGCTAACTATGGCTACACCTTC.

The CDR3, as DNA: TGTGCCAGCAGTGAAACGGGAAGCACCTACGAGCAGTACTTC. Protein: CASSETGSTYEQYF. The V gene is TRBV2, the J gene TRBJ2-7; D perhaps matches TRBD2 (5 bases). V gave up 2 bases and J gave up 2 bases, with 10 bases separating them. Germline-derived CDR1 and CDR2 are SNHLY and FYNNEI. The CDR3 length is 14 residues.

In the case of this clone: One end of the junction fails to match germline, which may point to a read error. The V gene is TRBV28, the J gene TRBJ2-1, with D maybe TRBD1 (6 bases). The CDR3 loop spans 13 amino acids. CDR1 is MDHEN and CDR2 is SYDVKM in the germline V gene. For the CDR3, the DNA is TGTGCCAGCACTTTACAGGGAAGGAATGAGCAGTTCTTC. Encoded protein: CASTLQGRNEQFF.

The gene calls are TRBV6-1 and TRBJ2-7; 12 bases line up with TRBD1. V shed 5 bases and J 4 bases; nucleotides not matched to a gene: 6. The CDR3 runs to 15 residues. CDR1 MNHNS and CDR2 SASEGT come from the germline V gene. CDR3 DNA sequence: TGTGCCAGCAGTTTCCCGGGACAGGGGGCTTACGAGCAGTACTTC. Protein sequence: CASSFPGQGAYEQYF.

The chain couples TRBV5-8 to TRBJ2-3, with 8 bases fitting TRBD1. The CDR3 runs to 16 residues. V dropped 3 bases and J dropped 2; count of bases not matched to a gene: 8. Germline V gives CDR1 SGHTS, CDR2 YDEGEE. CDR3 sequence: CASSWTGTGNTDTQYF. Here the CDR3 DNA reads TGTGCCAGCAGCTGGACCGGGACAGGCAACACAGATACGCAGTATTTT.

The V call is TRBV4-1, the J call TRBJ1-1; unclear D gene. Trimming removed 0 bases at V and 0 bases at J, with 5 bases between. CDR1 is MGHRA, CDR2 YSYEKL, per germline. The CDR3 has 14 amino acids. The CDR3 here is CASSQDSLNTEAFF. The CDR3 nucleotides read TGCGCCAGCAGCCAAGACAGCCTGAACACTGAAGCTTTCTTT.

The chain carries TRBV28 and TRBJ2-7; D not resolved. Trimming cost V 4 bases and J 3 bases, with 10 bases left between them. The CDR3 runs 13 residues. The germline gives CDR1 MDHEN, CDR2 SYDVKM. The CDR3 is CASSWPTRYEQYF. The CDR3, as DNA: TGTGCCAGCAGTTGGCCCACTCGCTACGAGCAGTACTTC.

This chain joins TRBV18 and TRBJ2-7, with D uncertain. Trimming took 2 bases from V and 4 from J, leaving 9 bases between them. The CDR3 runs to 13 residues. Germline V lookup: CDR1 KGHSH, CDR2 LQKENI. The DNA for the CDR3 is TGTGCCAGCTCACCAGGGTTGGGATACGAGCAGTACTTC. Translated: CASSPGLGYEQYF.

V usage is TRBV7-9 and J usage is TRBJ2-7, with 8 bases fitting TRBD1. V dropped 5 bases and J dropped 10; count of bases not matched to a gene: 13. Germline CDR1 SEHNR, CDR2 FQNEAQ (reference sequence). CDR3 length: 14 residues. The CDR3 here is CASSAGQGAWFQYF. The CDR3 region has the DNA TGTGCCAGCAGCGCCGGGCAGGGGGCTTGGTTTCAGTACTTC.

This chain uses TRBV5-5 with TRBJ2-1; D is unclear. Germline lookup yields CDR1 SGHKS and CDR2 YYEKEE (reference sequence). This CDR3 is built from 14 residues. The V gene lost 4 bases and the J gene lost 4 bases, with 12 bases spanning the gap. DNA of the CDR3: TGTGCCAGCAGCCCATACTGGGGATACAATGAGCAGTTCTTC. The encoded protein is CASSPYWGYNEQFF.

CDR3 DNA sequence: TGTGCCAGCAGCTACAGAGTTGCAGAGACCCAGTACTTC. Translated: CASSYRVAETQYF. The chain has TRBV14 and TRBJ2-5, with D uncertain. The CDR3 is made up of 13 amino acids. Per germline, CDR1 SGHDN and CDR2 FVKESK. The V end was cut by 5 bases, the J end by 4 bases, with 11 bases between.

The J gene is TRBJ1-2, the V gene TRBV5-8, with D possibly TRBD1 on 5 matching bases. CDR1 and CDR2 from the germline V gene are SGHTS and YDEGEE. Trimming removed 2 bases from V and 4 bases from J, with 18 bases in between. This CDR3 contains 16 residues. The CDR3 DNA follows: TGTGCCAGCAGCTTAGTACAGGCCAAATACGGCTATGGCTACACCTTC. Encoded protein: CASSLVQAKYGYGYTF.

The genes are TRBV13 and TRBJ2-3, with unresolved D. The CDR3 is 13 residues long. Per germline, CDR1 PRHDT and CDR2 FYEKMQ (reference sequence). V lost 4 bases and J 6 bases, leaving 11 bases between the germline ends. DNA for the CDR3: TGTGCCAGCAGCTCCGAAAATCTTGATACGCAGTATTTT. It specifies CASSSENLDTQYF.

The chain employs TRBV9 and TRBJ1-4; D is unresolved. Trimming shortened V by 0 bases and J by 12 bases, and 15 bases separated the two germline ends. The CDR3 consists of 14 residues. CDR1 and CDR2 from the germline V gene are SGDLS and YYNGEE. The CDR3 reads CASSVEGLEDELFF. The DNA for the CDR3 is TGTGCCAGCAGCGTAGAAGGACTGGAGGATGAACTGTTTTTT.

The chain joins TRBV6-6 to TRBJ1-2; D gene ambiguous. Trimming left V 5 bases short and J 2 bases short, with 12 bases between. Germline assignment: CDR1 MNHNY and CDR2 SVGAGI (reference sequence). The CDR3 extends over 14 amino acids. The CDR3 bases are TGTGCCAGCAGTCGAGAAGGATTGAACTATGGCTACACCTTC. It encodes CASSREGLNYGYTF.

The chain joins TRBV7-9 to TRBJ1-2; D uncertain. The germline V gene encodes CDR1 SEHNR and CDR2 FQNEAQ (reference sequence). The CDR3 totals 15 residues. Trimming shortened V by 3 bases and J by 8 bases, and 19 bases separated the two germline ends. The CDR3 DNA reads TGTGCCAGCAGCTTGCACGGTACAGAGCTGGTAGGCTACACCTTC. Translating it yields CASSLHGTELVGYTF.

The gene calls are TRBV30 and TRBJ1-4; D unresolved. The CDR3 length is 16 residues. Germline V CDR1 and CDR2: GTSNPN, SVGIG (reference sequence). With 2 bases removed from V and 3 bases from J, the gap between germline ends came to 16 bases. CDR3 loop: CAWSPGSDWANEKLFF. The DNA for the CDR3 is TGTGCCTGGAGTCCCGGGTCGGATTGGGCTAATGAAAAACTGTTTTTT.

Notes on this clone: Other DNA sequences within the sample encode an identical CDR3. V gene TRBV27 combines with J gene TRBJ1-5; 11 bases fit TRBD1. CDR1 and CDR2 from the germline V gene are MNHEY and SMNVEV (reference sequence). V was pared by 6 bases and J by 4 bases, with 5 bases of the junction left unmatched. The CDR3 runs 15 residues. The CDR3: CASSPGTGGNQPQHF. Here the CDR3 DNA reads TGTGCCAGCAGCCCCGGGACAGGGGGGAATCAGCCCCAGCATTTT.

The genes are TRBV6-6 and TRBJ1-1; a possible D gene is TRBD1 (5 bases). V was clipped by 10 bases and J by 5 bases, with 11 bases between them. The CDR3 has 11 amino acids. Germline CDR1 reads MNHNY; CDR2 reads SVGAGI (reference sequence). CDR3 residues: CATVQGTEAFF. CDR3 in DNA: TGTGCCACCGTCCAGGGAACTGAAGCTTTCTTT.

The chain is built from TRBV4-2 and TRBJ2-1; 12 bases agree with TRBD2. Per germline, CDR1 LGHNA and CDR2 YNFKEQ. This CDR3 region has 15 residues. V was pared by 1 base and J by 7 bases, with 2 bases of the junction left unmatched. The CDR3 spells CASSQVTSGRNEQFF. The CDR3, as DNA: TGTGCCAGCAGCCAAGTTACTAGCGGGAGGAATGAGCAGTTCTTC.

The V call is TRBV7-9, the J call TRBJ1-2; D is uncertain. Germline CDR1 and CDR2: SEHNR and FQNEAQ (reference sequence). The CDR3 contains 13 residues. With 3 bases removed from V and 0 bases from J, the gap between germline ends came to 5 bases. CDR3 protein: CASSFNSNYGYTF. The CDR3 coding sequence is TGTGCCAGCAGCTTTAACTCTAACTATGGCTACACCTTC.

The CDR3 DNA reads as TGTGCCAGTAGTCCCGCGGGGGGGCGGGTGGACGGGGAGCTGTTTTTT. Its protein is CASSPAGGRVDGELFF. The gene calls are TRBV19 and TRBJ2-2, with TRBD2 matching 9 bases. V trimming: 5 bases; J trimming: 7 bases; junction bases outside the gene matches: 11. The CDR3 contains 16 residues. Per the germline V gene, CDR1 is LNHDA and CDR2 is SQIVND (reference sequence).

The rearrangement joins TRBV29-1 to TRBJ2-1, with a possible D match to TRBD2 (5 bases). The length of the CDR3 is 11 residues. CDR1 SQVTM and CDR2 ANQGSEA come from the germline V gene. The V gene lost 7 bases and the J gene lost 7 bases, with 11 bases spanning the gap. CDR3: CSAGDGNEQFF. The CDR3 nucleotides read TGCAGCGCCGGGGATGGGAATGAGCAGTTCTTC.

The chain has TRBV10-3 and TRBJ1-1; D possibly corresponds to TRBD1 (5 bases). CDR1 and CDR2 (germline): ENHRY, SYGVKD. The CDR3 length is 15 residues. Trimming left V 2 bases short and J 3 bases short, with 13 bases between. CDR3 protein: CAISEEQDDYTEAFF. In DNA form, the CDR3 reads TGTGCCATCAGTGAGGAACAGGATGATTACACTGAAGCTTTCTTT.